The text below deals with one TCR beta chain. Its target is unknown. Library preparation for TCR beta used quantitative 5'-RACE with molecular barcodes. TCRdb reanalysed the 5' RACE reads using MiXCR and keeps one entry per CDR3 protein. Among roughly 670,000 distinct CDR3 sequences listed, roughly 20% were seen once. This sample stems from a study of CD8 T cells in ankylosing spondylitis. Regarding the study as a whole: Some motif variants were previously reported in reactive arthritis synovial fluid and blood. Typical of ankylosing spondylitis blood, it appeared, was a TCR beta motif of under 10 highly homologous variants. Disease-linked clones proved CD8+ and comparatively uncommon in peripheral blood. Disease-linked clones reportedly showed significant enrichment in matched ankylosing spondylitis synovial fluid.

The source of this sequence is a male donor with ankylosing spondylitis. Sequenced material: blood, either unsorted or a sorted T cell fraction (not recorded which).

The CDR3 region has the DNA TGTGCCAGCAGCTTAGCGCGACAGGGGGTCTACGAGCAGTACTTC. It codes for CASSLARQGVYEQYF. The chain uses TRBV7-9 and TRBJ2-7; 9 bases line up with TRBD1. This CDR3 region has 15 residues. V gave up 0 bases and J gave up 3 bases; unmatched junction bases: 3. Germline values: CDR1 SEHNR, CDR2 FQNEAQ (reference sequence).